The next 29 T cell receptor beta chains were all read from a single sample in a study of human T cells and chemical hapten exposure. Each CDR3 protein is one row after TCRdb ran MiXCR on the RACE reads. The sample carries approximately 320,000 distinct CDR3 sequences, about 5% recorded once. The time point is: pre-sensitization, week 0. The treatment was: therapeutic diphenylcyclopropenone sensitization with weekly scalp DPC. The sample here was whole blood, taken in connection with sensitization to the hapten diphenylcyclopropenone (DPC). These receptors were obtained from a woman between 18 and 29 years old with alopecia areata. Some clones in this sample may be carry-over from other donors' samples.

The sample holds many counts of this clonotype. The V call is TRBV28, the J call TRBJ1-1; TRBD1 agrees at 10 bases. Trimming removed 1 base from V and 4 bases from J; junction bases left unmatched: 9. CDR1 MDHEN and CDR2 SYDVKM come from the germline V gene. The CDR3 totals 17 residues. The chain's CDR3 is CASSLYFGDRGGTEAFF. The DNA of the CDR3 is TGTGCCAGCAGTTTATATTTCGGGGACAGGGGTGGCACTGAAGCTTTCTTT.

At least ten counts were recorded for this clonotype. The V and J genes are TRBV7-3 and TRBJ2-1, with 10 bases that match TRBD1. Trimming at V came to 4 bases and at J to 10 bases, leaving 7 bases not matched to a gene. CDR3 length: 14 amino acids. Germline assignment: CDR1 SGHTA and CDR2 FQGTGA. The CDR3 sequence: CASSYGTGVREQFF. DNA of the CDR3: TGTGCCAGCAGCTACGGGACAGGGGTAAGGGAGCAGTTCTTC.

This clonotype occurred many times. The rearrangement joins TRBV25-1 to TRBJ2-7; possibly TRBD1 or TRBD2 for D (5 bases each). This CDR3 region has 13 residues. The V and J ends lost 5 bases and 5 bases respectively, with 13 bases between them. Germline-derived CDR1 and CDR2 are MGHDK and SYGVNS. CDR3 residues: CASSRIGTHEQYF. The CDR3 DNA reads TGTGCCAGCAGTCGTATCGGGACCCACGAGCAGTACTTC.

The sample holds many counts of this clonotype. The chain links TRBV11-1 to TRBJ2-1; D assignment may be TRBD1 or TRBD2 (6 bases each). Per the germline V gene, CDR1 is SGHAT and CDR2 is FQDESV (reference sequence). The CDR3 is 15 residues long. The V gene lost 1 base and the J gene lost 10 bases, with 17 bases spanning the gap. This chain's CDR3 is CASSLVRGLLEEQFF. The CDR3 DNA reads as TGTGCCAGCAGCTTAGTCAGGGGACTCCTAGAAGAGCAGTTCTTC.

This clonotype appeared a few times. This chain connects TRBV21-1 to TRBJ1-5; the D segment call TRBD1 is taken from the table without a DNA check. TRBV21-1 is designated a pseudogene. There are 17 residues in the CDR3. This CDR3 reads CASSKQSRPIPWQPQHF. CDR3 sequence (DNA): TGTGCCAGCAGCAAACAAAGTAGACCGATCCCCTGGCAGCCCCAGCATTTT.

The V and J genes are TRBV7-2 and TRBJ2-7; no clear D. Trimming stripped 1 base from V and 1 base from J, with 8 bases between. CDR1 SGHTA and CDR2 FQGNSA come from the germline V gene. CDR3 length: 14 amino acids. This chain's CDR3 is CASSLGYSSYEQYF. CDR3 nucleotide sequence: TGTGCCAGCAGCTTAGGATACAGTTCCTACGAGCAGTACTTC.

The gene calls are TRBV10-3 and TRBJ1-5; D remains unclear. The CDR3 extends over 11 amino acids. In germline, CDR1 is ENHRY, CDR2 SYGVKD. Trimming stripped 2 bases from V and 7 bases from J, with 3 bases between. The DNA of the CDR3 is TGTGCCATCAGTGAGGTGCAGCCCCAGCATTTT. As protein: CAISEVQPQHF.

Comment on this clonotype: The junction departs from germline at one end; a sequencing error may be responsible. The chain has TRBV29-1 and TRBJ2-1, with D possibly matching TRBD2 (6 bases). Germline lookup yields CDR1 SQVTM and CDR2 ANQGSEA. CDR3 length equals 14 residues. For the CDR3, the DNA is TGCAGCGTAGAAGGGACTGACTGGGGCAATGAGCAGTTCTTC. Residues: CSVEGTDWGNEQFF.

This clonotype was counted a few times. The chain couples TRBV7-9 to TRBJ2-3; 9 nucleotides line up with TRBD2. CDR1 SEHNR and CDR2 FQNEAQ come from the germline V gene (reference sequence). V lost 2 bases to trimming and J lost 0 bases; unmatched junction nucleotides: 9. There are 18 residues in the CDR3. The CDR3 nucleotides are TGTGCCAGCAGCTTAAATCTTGGGCTAGCGGGGAGCACAGATACGCAGTATTTT. Residues: CASSLNLGLAGSTDTQYF.

This chain joins TRBV4-3 and TRBJ2-7; D possibly corresponds to TRBD1 (6 bases). The CDR3 extends over 16 amino acids. Deletions cut 0 bases from V and 0 bases from J, with 12 bases between. CDR1 and CDR2 (germline): LGHNA, YSLEER. The CDR3 sequence is CASSQDRGFSSYEQYF. In DNA, the CDR3 is TGCGCCAGCAGCCAAGACAGGGGATTCAGCTCCTACGAGCAGTACTTC.

The V call is TRBV12-3 or TRBV12-4, the J call TRBJ2-1; a possible D gene is TRBD1 (6 bases). The V end was cut by 8 bases, the J end by 8 bases, with 10 bases between. This CDR3 contains 11 residues. The CDR3 DNA sequence: TGTGCCAGCTGGGGGCTGGATGAGCAGTTCTTC. The encoded protein is CASWGLDEQFF.

This chain uses TRBV5-4 with TRBJ2-1; 10 bases line up with TRBD2. In germline, CDR1 is SGHNT, CDR2 YYREEE (reference sequence). Losses at the gene ends were 3 bases for V and 2 bases for J; bases not matched to a gene: 5. This CDR3 comprises 16 residues. In DNA form, the CDR3 reads TGTGCCAGCAGCTCCAGCGGGGGGGCCCCCTACAATGAGCAGTTCTTC. Translation: CASSSSGGAPYNEQFF.

This clonotype was seen ten or more times. V and J are TRBV6-2 or TRBV6-3 and TRBJ1-1; possible D gene TRBD1, 5 bases. The germline V gene encodes CDR1 MNHEY and CDR2 SVGEGT. This CDR3 has 11 residues. The V end was cut by 3 bases, the J end by 11 bases, with 10 bases between. CDR3 bases: TGTGCCAGCAGTTATCAGGGTTCGGCTTTCTTT. Amino acids: CASSYQGSAFF.

The chain recombines TRBV4-3 with TRBJ1-6, with TRBD1 as a possible D gene (6 bases). The CDR3 length is 16 residues. V was cut by 1 base and J by 5 bases, with 12 bases left in between. CDR1 is LGHNA, CDR2 YSLEER, per germline. This chain's CDR3 is CASSQGGAGNNSPLHF. The DNA for the CDR3 is TGCGCCAGCAGCCAAGGGGGGGCAGGAAATAATTCACCCCTCCACTTT.

There are a few counts of this clonotype. J is TRBJ2-7 and V is TRBV20-1; the D gene is possibly TRBD1 (6 bases). Germline lookup yields CDR1 DFQATT and CDR2 SNEGSKA (reference sequence). CDR3 length: 12 amino acids. With 7 bases removed from V and 0 bases from J, the gap between germline ends came to 10 bases. The CDR3 bases are TGCAGTGTAGGGGGTGACTCCTACGAGCAGTACTTC. This codes for CSVGGDSYEQYF.

V and J are TRBV27 and TRBJ1-6; D call uncertain. Trimming removed 3 bases from V and 7 bases from J, with 7 bases in between. This CDR3 region has 13 residues. Germline V lookup: CDR1 MNHEY, CDR2 SMNVEV (reference sequence). The CDR3 loop reads CASSFSLNSPLHF. In nucleotides, the CDR3 is TGTGCCAGCAGTTTCAGCTTAAATTCACCCCTCCACTTT.

Many counts were recorded for this clonotype. This chain links TRBV18 with TRBJ1-2; D is uncertain. This CDR3 is built from 15 residues. V shed 0 bases and J shed 3 bases, with 11 bases lying between them. Germline lookup yields CDR1 KGHSH and CDR2 LQKENI. CDR3 DNA sequence: TGTGCCAGCTCACCACCCTTGGGCCGGGACTATGGCTACACCTTC. Protein sequence: CASSPPLGRDYGYTF.

A few counts support this clonotype. For the CDR3, the DNA is TGTGCCAGCAGTCAACAGGGACGGCGCGCAGATACGCAGTATTTT. This gives the protein CASSQQGRRADTQYF. The chain uses TRBV12-3 or TRBV12-4 and TRBJ2-3; D may be TRBD1 (6 bases). The CDR3 length is 15 residues. V lost 5 bases and J lost 4, with 16 bases in between.

This clonotype was counted at least ten times. This chain joins TRBV7-8 and TRBJ1-1; a weak D match, TRBD1 (6 bases). CDR3 size: 14 residues. CDR1 is SGHVS, CDR2 FQNEAQ, per germline. Trimming removed 5 bases at V and 4 bases at J, with 14 bases between. DNA for the CDR3: TGTGCCAGCAGCCCATTTACAGGGATCACTGAAGCTTTCTTT. It yields the protein CASSPFTGITEAFF.

This clonotype has a handful of counts. V gene TRBV6-6 combines with J gene TRBJ1-2; D might be TRBD1 (6 bases). Germline-derived CDR1 and CDR2 are MNHNY and SVGAGI (reference sequence). This CDR3 is 14 amino acids long. V lost 5 bases, J lost 2 bases, and 12 bases lay in between. The CDR3 DNA reads TGTGCCAGCAGTAGGGACACCTTGAACTATGGCTACACCTTC. This translates into CASSRDTLNYGYTF.

This clonotype was observed many times. The genes are TRBV7-6 and TRBJ1-1; no definite D call. Germline V gene lookup returns CDR1 SGHVS and CDR2 FNYEAQ. V was cut by 0 bases and J by 4 bases, with 12 bases left in between. The CDR3 has 15 amino acids. CDR3 sequence reads: CASSLASGEGTEAFF. CDR3 in DNA: TGTGCCAGCAGCTTAGCGTCCGGGGAGGGCACTGAAGCTTTCTTT.

This clonotype was seen many times. The chain couples TRBV2 to TRBJ2-3; D assignment may be TRBD1 or TRBD2 (5 bases each). Trimming removed 8 bases from V and 1 base from J, with 16 bases in between. Germline CDR1 reads SNHLY; CDR2 reads FYNNEI. The CDR3 contains 15 residues. CDR3 nucleotide sequence: TGTGCCAGCGCCGGGACCGAAAGGGGCACAGATACGCAGTATTTT. This gives the protein CASAGTERGTDTQYF.

This clonotype was seen more than once but under ten times. The V gene is TRBV21-1, the J gene TRBJ1-1; the tabulated D call, TRBD1, remains unverified against the DNA. TRBV21-1 is a recognized pseudogene. The CDR3 runs to 10 residues. CDR3 coding DNA: TGTGCCAGCCCGGGGGTTGAAGCTTTCTTT. Translating it yields CASPGVEAFF.

This clonotype was counted ten times or more. The V and J genes are TRBV7-2 and TRBJ1-4; D is undetermined. V lost 5 bases and J lost 6, with 13 bases in between. Germline CDR1 is SGHTA and CDR2 is FQGNSA. This CDR3 has 14 amino acids. The CDR3 loop reads CASSPMSPYEKLFF. The CDR3 nucleotides are TGTGCCAGCAGCCCCATGTCGCCATATGAAAAACTGTTTTTT.

The rearrangement uses TRBV6-6 and TRBJ1-6, with a tentative D call TRBD1 (5 bases). The CDR3 covers 15 residues. Trimming cost V 0 bases and J 9 bases, with 12 bases left between them. CDR1 is MNHNY, CDR2 SVGAGI, per germline (reference sequence). CDR3 residues: CASSYSQGSGSPLHF. In DNA, the CDR3 is TGTGCCAGCAGTTACTCGCAGGGATCGGGTTCACCCCTCCACTTT.

This clonotype was counted a few times. The rearrangement links TRBV6-5 to TRBJ2-3, with 7 positions matching TRBD2. The CDR3 totals 19 residues. The germline gives CDR1 MNHEY, CDR2 SVGAGI. The ends lost 2 bases at V and 0 bases at J; junction bases unmatched: 14. DNA of the CDR3: TGTGCCAGCAGTTACCATGGGGCGGGGGTTGGTCTTAGCACAGATACGCAGTATTTT. This sequence encodes CASSYHGAGVGLSTDTQYF.

This clonotype was seen at least ten times. The chain is built from TRBV2 and TRBJ1-3; D uncertain. Germline V gene sequence: CDR1 SNHLY, CDR2 FYNNEI. The CDR3 contains 14 residues. Trimming took off 0 bases at V and 6 bases at J, with 9 bases between the two ends. The CDR3 reads CASSEASGLNTIYF. The CDR3 region has the DNA TGTGCCAGCAGTGAAGCAAGCGGTTTAAACACCATATATTTT. Full variable domain (outside the CDR3, taken from reference TRBV2 and TRBJ1-3): EPEVTQTPSHQVTQMGQEVILRCVPISNHLYFYWYRQILGQKVEFLVSFYNNEISEKSEIFDDQFSVERPDGSNFTLKIRSTKLEDSAMYFCASSEASGLNTIYFGEGSWLTVV.

This clonotype was detected ten times or more. The CDR3 DNA reads TGTGCCAGCAGCCGGCCGGGACAGTCGTCCTACGAGCAGTACTTC. This codes for CASSRPGQSSYEQYF. The V and J genes are TRBV7-9 and TRBJ2-7, with 7 bases aligning to TRBD1. Germline V gene sequence: CDR1 SEHNR, CDR2 FQNEAQ (reference sequence). The junction had 8 bases not matched to a gene; V was cut back by 5 bases and J by 1 base. This CDR3 contains 15 residues.

The chain carries TRBV3-1 and TRBJ2-7, with no clear D. The CDR3 consists of 14 residues. CDR1 and CDR2 (germline): LGHDT, YNNKEL (reference sequence). V dropped 0 bases and J dropped 6 bases, with 12 bases sitting between them. In DNA, the CDR3 is TGTGCCAGCAGCCAAGATAGGGCTTCACCCGAGCAGTACTTC. Translating it yields CASSQDRASPEQYF.